This passage covers 8 T cell receptor beta chains from one sample sequenced in a study of cytomegalovirus exposure and HLA in healthy donors. Primers included in the PCR were 60 Vbeta and 13 Jbeta primers. Generated by immunoSEQ multiplex PCR, the TCRdb table keeps only in-frame clones and is missing some. The sample yields some 190,000 clones, around 76% seen once. The sample was PBMCs. These TCRs come from a man aged 35 to 55 in good health and CMV-seronegative.

For this clone: Other DNA sequences in this sample translate to the same CDR3. This chain links TRBV28 with TRBJ2-2; the D is unclear. Germline V gene sequence: CDR1 MDHEN, CDR2 SYDVKM. This CDR3 contains 14 residues. Trimming cost V 5 bases and J 1 base, with 8 bases left between them. CDR3 sequence: CASSLPGNTGELFF. For the CDR3, the DNA is TGTGCCAGCAGTCTACCCGGGAACACCGGGGAGCTGTTTTTT.

The gene calls are TRBV6-1 and TRBJ2-7; possible D gene TRBD1, 5 bases. Germline CDR1 is MNHNS and CDR2 is SASEGT. Between the trimmed V and J ends, which lost 1 base and 4 bases, there was a span of 17 bases. This CDR3 is 16 amino acids long. DNA of the CDR3: TGTGCCAGCAGTGAAGACGTGGCAGGGTTACGGTACGAGCAGTACTTC. It specifies CASSEDVAGLRYEQYF.

The chain combines TRBV5-1 with TRBJ1-1; D remains ambiguous. CDR3 size: 15 residues. From germline, CDR1 is SGHRS and CDR2 YFSETQ. The V gene lost 0 bases and the J gene lost 1 base, with 10 bases spanning the gap. The DNA of the CDR3 is TGCGCCAGCAGCTTGGACCCGCAGAAGAACACTGAAGCTTTCTTT. Its protein is CASSLDPQKNTEAFF.

In regard to this clone: The sample contains more than one DNA sequence encoding this CDR3. The rearrangement joins TRBV7-8 to TRBJ1-3; perhaps TRBD1 as D (5 bases). CDR1 and CDR2 from the germline V gene are SGHVS and FQNEAQ. The V end lost 3 bases, the J end lost 2 bases, and 8 bases lay between the germline ends. CDR3 size: 14 residues. CDR3: CASSLAGTGNTIYF. DNA of the CDR3: TGTGCCAGCAGCTTGGCAGGGACTGGAAACACCATATATTTT.

The chain carries TRBV10-3 and TRBJ2-3; D is undetermined. The CDR3 is 13 amino acids. The germline V and J ends were trimmed by 4 bases and 0 bases, with 5 bases remaining between them. Germline V gene sequence: CDR1 ENHRY, CDR2 SYGVKD. In DNA, the CDR3 is TGTGCCATCAGTGCCGGTAGCACAGATACGCAGTATTTT. This translates into CAISAGSTDTQYF.

J is TRBJ2-3 and V is TRBV7-2; tentative D call: TRBD1 (6 bases). Germline V CDR1 and CDR2: SGHTA, FQGNSA. The CDR3 consists of 16 residues. V dropped 5 bases and J dropped 0 bases, with 15 bases sitting between them. This chain's CDR3 is CASSREAGVSTDTQYF. Written as DNA, the CDR3 is TGTGCCAGCAGCCGAGAAGCAGGGGTAAGCACAGATACGCAGTATTTT.

This chain uses TRBV5-8 with TRBJ1-2, with 11 bases identical to TRBD1. The CDR3 is 16 amino acids. The V and J ends lost 0 bases and 8 bases, in that order; junction bases with no gene match: 9. Germline V gives CDR1 SGHTS, CDR2 YDEGEE. CDR3 sequence reads: CASSLGTGGYNRGYTF. The CDR3 nucleotides are TGTGCCAGCAGCTTGGGGACAGGGGGCTACAATCGGGGCTACACCTTC.

The chain is built from TRBV11-3 and TRBJ2-1; 9 nucleotides line up with TRBD1. Germline V gene lookup returns CDR1 SGHNT and CDR2 YENEEA. J was trimmed by 6 bases and V by 8 bases; bases with no gene match: 2. The CDR3 sequence is 12 residues long. The CDR3 DNA is TGTGCCAGCGGGACAGGGACCAATGAGCAGTTCTTC. It encodes CASGTGTNEQFF.